This is a list of T cell receptor beta chains from one sample in a study of Ad26.COV2.S vaccination and SARS-CoV-2 variants. TCRdb's table, derived via immunoSEQ multiplex PCR, lists solely in-frame clones and lacks some. The top ten clones hold 15% to 20% of a sample with over 85,000 clones, around 81% of them seen once. The source material was peripheral blood, sampled after recovery from COVID-19. These receptors originate from a human donor who had recovered from COVID-19. CDR3s include the opening cysteine and the closing phenylalanine or tryptophan. A D gene is named only where the DNA matches it firmly. Not all rows give a size; the values are once, few, many and, for expanded clones, a class.

cdr3_aa cdr3_nt j_call clone_size v_call d_call
CASSFPHPSDTQYF TGTGCCAGCAGCTTTCCACATCCGTCAGATACGCAGTATTTT TRBJ2-3 NA TRBV11-2 NA
CASSSTTNYGYTF TGTGCCAGCAGCTCGACAACTAACTATGGCTACACCTTC TRBJ1-2 NA TRBV5-6 NA
CASSPAAGWTEAFF TGCGCCAGCAGCCCGGCGGCGGGGTGGACTGAAGCTTTCTTT TRBJ1-1 NA TRBV5-1 NA
CASSLQGPGELFF TGTGCCAGCAGTTTACAGGGTCCCGGGGAGCTGTTTTTT TRBJ2-2 NA TRBV27 NA
CASSQEPKNIQYF TGCGCCAGCAGCCAAGAACCCAAAAACATTCAGTACTTC TRBJ2-4 NA TRBV4-3 NA
CASSQAPQGSEQYF TGTGCCAGCAGCCAAGCGCCACAGGGGAGCGAGCAGTACTTC TRBJ2-7 NA TRBV3-1/TRBV3-2 TRBD1
CASSRTGWGRTGELFF TGTGCCAGCAGCAGAACAGGGTGGGGTCGAACCGGGGAGCTGTTTTTT TRBJ2-2 NA TRBV28 NA
CASSPTGGKGGELFF TGTGCCAGCAGTCCGACAGGGGGCAAAGGCGGGGAGCTGTTTTTT TRBJ2-2 NA TRBV6-5 TRBD1
CASSTGTHQETQYF TGTGCCAGCAGCACCGGGACTCACCAAGAGACCCAGTACTTC TRBJ2-5 NA TRBV11-2 NA
CASGTTGEETQYF TGCGCCAGCGGAACAACAGGGGAAGAGACCCAGTACTTC TRBJ2-5 NA TRBV5-1 TRBD1
CASSLARVRTEAFF TGTGCCAGCAGCTTAGCGAGGGTTCGCACTGAAGCTTTCTTT TRBJ1-1 NA TRBV7-9 NA
CASCAQARSEAFF TGCGCCAGTTGCGCCCAAGCTAGGTCTGAAGCTTTCTTT TRBJ1-1 NA TRBV10-2 NA
CASSKPSVTYEQYF TGTGCCAGCAGCAAACCCAGTGTTACCTACGAGCAGTACTTC TRBJ2-7 NA TRBV21-1 NA
CASRQGLAGGPSDTQYF TGTGCCAGCAGACAGGGCTTAGCGGGGGGGCCCTCAGATACGCAGTATTTT TRBJ2-3 NA TRBV2 TRBD2
CASSPPSGYGYTF TGTGCCAGCAGCCCCCCATCGGGTTATGGCTACACCTTC TRBJ1-2 NA TRBV9 NA
CASSEGASGGALQYF TGTGCCAGCAGTGAAGGAGCTAGCGGGGGGGCTTTGCAGTACTTC TRBJ2-7 NA TRBV6-1 TRBD2
CASGFDGLNEKLFF TGTGCTAGTGGTTTTGACGGACTTAATGAAAAACTGTTTTTT TRBJ1-4 NA TRBV12-5 NA
CAISEDAGTLYNSPLHF TGTGCCATCAGTGAGGATGCAGGGACCCTTTATAATTCACCCCTCCACTTT TRBJ1-6 few TRBV10-3 NA
CASTSTGGYEQYF TGTGCCAGCACGAGTACAGGGGGCTACGAGCAGTACTTC TRBJ2-7 NA TRBV6-5 TRBD1
CASKRTGGTDTQYF TGTGCCAGTAAAAGGACGGGGGGCACAGATACGCAGTATTTT TRBJ2-3 NA TRBV19 NA
CASSSSTGVSSYNEQFF TGTGCCAGCAGCTCAAGTACAGGGGTGAGCTCCTACAATGAGCAGTTCTTC TRBJ2-1 NA TRBV11-2 TRBD1
CASSQDYPSGANTDTQYF TGTGCCAGCAGCCAAGATTATCCTAGCGGGGCGAACACAGATACGCAGTATTTT TRBJ2-3 NA TRBV3-1/TRBV3-2 TRBD2
CASSRGLQGGSYEQYF TGTGCCAGCAGCCGGGGGTTACAGGGGGGTTCCTACGAGCAGTACTTC TRBJ2-7 NA TRBV5-4 TRBD1
CASSQDTSDRTYNSPLHF TGTGCCAGCAGCCAAGATACTTCAGACAGGACCTATAATTCACCCCTCCACTTT TRBJ1-6 many TRBV3-1/TRBV3-2 NA
CASSLSTGENEKLFF TGTGCCAGCAGCTTGTCAACAGGAGAGAATGAAAAACTGTTTTTT TRBJ1-4 NA TRBV5-5 NA